The 20 T cell receptor beta chains below come from one sample, sequenced in a study of CD8 T cells in ankylosing spondylitis. General observations from the study: Typical of ankylosing spondylitis blood, it appeared, was a TCR beta motif of seven to nine highly homologous variants.

MiXCR, applied by TCRdb to the 5' RACE reads, yields one record per CDR3 protein. The sample comprises fewer than 650,000 distinct CDR3 sequences, 9.5% to 15% of which are singletons, and about 6.5% rests with the top ten. These receptors have no known antigen. Sequences were obtained from blood, either unsorted or a sorted T cell fraction (not recorded which). All receptors come from a male donor with ankylosing spondylitis.

In the case of this clonotype: A single base separates this from a much larger clone, so it may be a read error. This chain links TRBV20-1 with TRBJ1-2; D is unclear. The CDR3 loop spans 12 amino acids. CDR1 and CDR2 from the germline V gene are DFQATT and SNEGSKA (reference sequence). V was pared by 3 bases and J by 4 bases, with 9 bases between. Written as DNA, the CDR3 is TGCAGTGCTAGGAACAGAATCTATGGCTACACCTTC. Its protein product is CSARNRIYGYTF.

The CDR3 nucleotides read TGTGCCAGCACCCAGGGAGGGTTAGATTACAATGAGCAGTTCTTC. Encoded protein: CASTQGGLDYNEQFF. V is TRBV25-1 and J is TRBJ2-1; 7 bases are a match to TRBD2. V was pared by 7 bases and J by 4 bases, with 10 bases of the junction left unmatched. This CDR3 comprises 15 residues. Germline CDR1 and CDR2: MGHDK and SYGVNS.

The chain carries TRBV9 and TRBJ2-1; weak D call: TRBD1 (5 bases). The CDR3 contains 16 residues. Per germline, CDR1 SGDLS and CDR2 YYNGEE. Trimming stripped 0 bases from V and 7 bases from J, with 17 bases between. CDR3 sequence (DNA): TGTGCCAGCAGCGTAGCTAGGGGCATAGGAAGGAATGAGCAGTTCTTC. Its protein product is CASSVARGIGRNEQFF.

The rearrangement joins TRBV20-1 to TRBJ2-1; 8 bases are a match to TRBD1. The trim removed 3 bases at V and 9 bases at J, leaving 10 bases unmatched. Germline CDR1 is DFQATT and CDR2 is SNEGSKA (reference sequence). The CDR3 totals 14 residues. Here the CDR3 DNA reads TGCAGTGCTAGGCCACAGGGGGTATGGGGTGAGCAGTTCTTC. Its protein is CSARPQGVWGEQFF.

This clonotype was seen at least ten times. The chain is built from TRBV7-6 and TRBJ1-1, with D possibly TRBD1 on 5 matching bases. The V gene's germline CDR1 is SGHVS and CDR2 FNYEAQ. Trimming left V 1 base short and J 6 bases short, with 18 bases between. The CDR3 runs 16 residues. This chain's CDR3 is CASSLGARVGIAEAFF. The DNA of the CDR3 is TGTGCCAGCAGCTTAGGGGCCAGGGTCGGAATAGCTGAAGCTTTCTTT.

For the CDR3, the DNA is TGTGCCAGCAGTGAGGGGACAGGCAGGGGGACTGAAGCTTTCTTT. Translating gives CASSEGTGRGTEAFF. The V and J genes are TRBV6-4 and TRBJ1-1, with 8 bases identical to TRBD1. Trimming at V came to 3 bases and at J to 5 bases, leaving 8 bases not matched to a gene. Germline V lookup: CDR1 MRHNA, CDR2 SNTAGT. The CDR3 is 15 amino acids.

This clonotype was found a few times. The J gene is TRBJ2-7, the V gene TRBV29-1; TRBD1 might be the D (5 bases). V lost 7 bases and J 4 bases, leaving 11 bases between the germline ends. The germline CDR1 and CDR2 sequences are SQVTM and ANQGSEA. The CDR3 is 11 amino acids. CDR3 nucleotide sequence: TGCAGCGCCGGACAAGAGTACGAGCAGTACTTC. Its protein product is CSAGQEYEQYF.

The rearrangement uses TRBV7-9 and TRBJ2-3; 11 bases are a match to TRBD1. In germline, CDR1 is SEHNR, CDR2 FQNEAQ (reference sequence). With 7 bases clipped from V and 3 bases from J, the junction kept 6 bases outside the gene matches. The CDR3 is 15 amino acids. The CDR3 loop is CASTSGQGATDTQYF. In nucleotides, the CDR3 is TGTGCCAGCACCTCAGGACAGGGGGCTACAGATACGCAGTATTTT.

This clonotype turned up a few times. The V call is TRBV18, the J call TRBJ2-7; no firm D call. The germline V and J ends were trimmed by 3 bases and 3 bases, with 9 bases remaining between them. Germline V gene data show CDR1 as KGHSH and CDR2 as LQKENI. The CDR3 totals 13 residues. The CDR3 nucleotides are TGTGCCAGCTCACCGTCAGGAAACTACGAGCAGTACTTC. The encoded protein is CASSPSGNYEQYF.

The J gene is TRBJ2-7, the V gene TRBV14; D is undetermined. Trimming removed 2 bases at V and 6 bases at J, with 8 bases between. The CDR3 totals 12 residues. The germline gives CDR1 SGHDN, CDR2 FVKESK. The CDR3 DNA reads TGTGCCAGCAGCCAAACCCTTTTCGAGCAGTACTTC. Protein: CASSQTLFEQYF. Complete variable domain (other parts from reference TRBV14 and TRBJ2-7): EAGVTQFPSHSVIEKGQTVTLRCDPISGHDNLYWYRRVMGKEIKFLLHFVKESKQDESGMPNNRFLAERTGGTYSTLKVQPAELEDSGVYFCASSQTLFEQYFGPGTRLTVT.

This clonotype was seen many times. The CDR3 DNA reads as TGTGCCACCAGTACGACAGGGGGTGCAGATACGCAGTATTTT. Its translation: CATSTTGGADTQYF. The rearrangement uses TRBV24-1 and TRBJ2-3, with 9 bases that match TRBD1. Per the germline V gene, CDR1 is KGHDR and CDR2 is SFDVKD. The CDR3 is 14 residues long. V shed 6 bases, J shed 4 bases, and the junction held 4 bases outside the gene matches.

This clonotype was seen ten or more times. The genes are TRBV2 and TRBJ1-5; 11 nucleotides line up with TRBD1. V lost 4 bases to trimming and J lost 8 bases; unmatched junction nucleotides: 4. Germline lookup yields CDR1 SNHLY and CDR2 FYNNEI. The CDR3 has 14 residues. The CDR3 loop is CASSGTGGAEPQHF. The CDR3, as DNA: TGTGCCAGCAGTGGGACAGGGGGCGCAGAGCCCCAGCATTTT.

The V and J genes are TRBV27 and TRBJ1-5; D is ambiguous. This CDR3 spans 16 amino acids. Per germline, CDR1 MNHEY and CDR2 SMNVEV (reference sequence). V was pared by 9 bases and J by 7 bases, with 25 bases between. The CDR3 region is CASPFFPASRIQPQHF. The DNA of the CDR3 is TGTGCCAGTCCATTCTTCCCGGCAAGCCGTATCCAGCCCCAGCATTTT.

The gene calls are TRBV7-8 and TRBJ1-5; no clear D. The V end lost 0 bases, the J end lost 2 bases, and 11 bases lay between the germline ends. The CDR3 length is 16 residues. The germline CDR1 and CDR2 sequences are SGHVS and FQNEAQ. The DNA for the CDR3 is TGTGCCAGCAGCTTAGCGCTGGGCCCACGCAATCAGCCCCAGCATTTT. It translates to CASSLALGPRNQPQHF.

The chain is built from TRBV20-1 and TRBJ2-7; 10 nucleotides match TRBD1. The length of the CDR3 is 15 residues. Germline lookup yields CDR1 DFQATT and CDR2 SNEGSKA (reference sequence). V shed 3 bases and J 4 bases; nucleotides not matched to a gene: 9. The CDR3 coding sequence is TGCAGTGCTAGGGTTATGGGACAGGGGACTTACGAGCAGTACTTC. This codes for CSARVMGQGTYEQYF.

Ten or more counts support this clonotype. The J gene is TRBJ2-1, the V gene TRBV27, with 16 bases lining up with TRBD2. CDR3 length equals 16 residues. The germline CDR1 and CDR2 sequences are MNHEY and SMNVEV (reference sequence). Unmatched junction bases numbered 5, after V lost 5 bases and J lost 7 bases. Here the CDR3 DNA reads TGTGCCAGCAGTCTGGGGACTAGCGGGAGGGGGAATGAGCAGTTCTTC. Translated: CASSLGTSGRGNEQFF.

The chain carries TRBV13 and TRBJ2-1; 13 bases match TRBD2. V lost 10 bases and J lost 7; bases outside the gene matches: 4. CDR1 is PRHDT, CDR2 FYEKMQ, per germline (reference sequence). The length of the CDR3 is 13 residues. In DNA form, the CDR3 reads TGTGCCACAGGACTAGCGGGAGAGAATGAGCAGTTCTTC. Translating gives CATGLAGENEQFF. The full variable domain, with the rest looked up from reference TRBV13 and TRBJ2-1, is AAGVIQSPRHLIKEKRETATLKCYPIPRHDTVYWYQQGPGQDPQFLISFYEKMQSDKGSIPDRFSAQQFSDYHSELNMSSLELGDSALYFCATGLAGENEQFFGPGTRLTVL.

CDR3 sequence reads: CASSGTGGDGYTF. The CDR3, as DNA: TGTGCCAGCAGTGGGACAGGGGGTGACGGCTACACCTTC. V is TRBV2 and J is TRBJ1-2, with TRBD1 matching over 10 bases. This CDR3 has 13 residues. The V gene's germline CDR1 is SNHLY and CDR2 FYNNEI. V was clipped by 4 bases and J by 8 bases; unmatched bases: 4.

The V gene is TRBV12-3 or TRBV12-4, the J gene TRBJ1-6; a weak D match, TRBD1 (6 bases). This CDR3 has 14 residues. With 3 bases removed from V and 8 bases from J, the gap between germline ends came to 11 bases. As DNA, the CDR3 is TGTGCCAGCAGTTTGGGCAGGGGTGATTCACCCCTCCACTTT. It yields the protein CASSLGRGDSPLHF.

The chain couples TRBV3-1 to TRBJ2-7; D may be TRBD2 (5 bases). CDR3 length equals 11 residues. Germline CDR1 LGHDT, CDR2 YNNKEL (reference sequence). Trimming removed 5 bases at V and 5 bases at J, with 7 bases between. CDR3 in amino acids: CASSGLDEQYF. CDR3 DNA: TGTGCCAGCAGCGGACTCGACGAGCAGTACTTC.